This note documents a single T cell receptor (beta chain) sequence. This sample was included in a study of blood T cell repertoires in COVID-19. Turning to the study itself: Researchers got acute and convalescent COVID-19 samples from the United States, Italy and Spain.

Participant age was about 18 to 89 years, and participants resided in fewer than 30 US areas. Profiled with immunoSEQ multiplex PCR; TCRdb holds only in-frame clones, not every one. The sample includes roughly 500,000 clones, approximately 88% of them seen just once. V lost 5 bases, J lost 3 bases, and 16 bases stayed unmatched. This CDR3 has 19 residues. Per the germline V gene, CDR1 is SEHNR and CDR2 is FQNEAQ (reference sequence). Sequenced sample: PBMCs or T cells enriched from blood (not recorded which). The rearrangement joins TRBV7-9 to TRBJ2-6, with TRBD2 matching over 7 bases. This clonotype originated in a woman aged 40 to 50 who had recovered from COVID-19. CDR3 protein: CASSPWGGTGGGGANVLTF. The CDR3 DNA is TGTGCCAGCAGCCCGTGGGGGGGGACGGGCGGTGGTGGGGCCAACGTCCTGACTTTC.